The 6 T cell receptor beta chains below come from one sample, sequenced in a study of blood T cell repertoires in COVID-19. Assay used: immunoSEQ multiplex PCR; TCRdb lists only in-frame clones, some missing. The data contain 250,000 to 400,000 clones, about 90% of them singletons. Sequences were obtained from peripheral blood. The receptors derive from a woman in her twenties or thirties with COVID-19, enrolled during active disease.

The gene calls are TRBV27 and TRBJ2-2; a possible D gene is TRBD1 (5 bases). The V and J ends lost 6 bases and 3 bases respectively, with 20 bases between them. The germline gives CDR1 MNHEY, CDR2 SMNVEV (reference sequence). This CDR3 is built from 17 residues. The CDR3 DNA reads TGTGCCAGCAGCTTTATCTATAGGGGCGCCGACACCGGGGAGCTGTTTTTT. Translation: CASSFIYRGADTGELFF.

The chain carries TRBV19 and TRBJ1-1, with a weak D call TRBD1 (6 bases). V dropped 5 bases and J dropped 7 bases, with 14 bases sitting between them. CDR1 is LNHDA and CDR2 is SQIVND in the germline V gene (reference sequence). CDR3 length equals 13 residues. The CDR3 bases are TGTGCCAGTAGTCGCAGGGGCGCGCATGAAGCTTTCTTT. Its protein product is CASSRRGAHEAFF.

This sequence joins TRBV19 and TRBJ2-2; a weak D match, TRBD1 (5 bases). V was shortened by 5 bases and J by 2 bases, with 9 bases between the two germline ends. The CDR3 length is 14 residues. CDR1 is LNHDA, CDR2 SQIVND, per germline (reference sequence). CDR3 sequence: CASSPDTNTGELFF. The CDR3, as DNA: TGTGCCAGTAGTCCGGACACCAACACCGGGGAGCTGTTTTTT.

V and J are TRBV21-1 and TRBJ1-2; TRBD1 is the table's D call, not checked against the DNA. TRBV21-1 is flagged as a pseudogene. CDR3 length: 15 amino acids. Here the CDR3 reads CASSQQGDCNYGYTF. The DNA for the CDR3 is TGTGCCAGCAGCCAACAGGGGGACTGTAACTATGGCTACACCTTC.

This chain connects TRBV21-1 to TRBJ1-3; no check of the table's D call, TRBD1, against the DNA was made. TRBV21-1 is a known pseudogene. This CDR3 is built from 15 residues. Here the CDR3 reads CASSKYSPAGNTIYF. The CDR3 DNA reads as TGTGCCAGCAGCAAATACAGCCCAGCAGGAAACACCATATATTTT.

J is TRBJ1-5 and V is TRBV27; a weak D match, TRBD1 (6 bases). Germline V gene lookup returns CDR1 MNHEY and CDR2 SMNVEV (reference sequence). The CDR3 is made up of 14 amino acids. V was cut by 2 bases and J by 4 bases, with 9 bases left in between. CDR3 sequence (DNA): TGTGCCAGCAGTTTAGTTGGGACAAATCAGCCCCAGCATTTT. As protein: CASSLVGTNQPQHF.